What follows are 10 T cell receptor beta chains derived from one specimen sequenced in a study of CD8+ T cells in alopecia areata. Treatment described: oral pan-JAK inhibitor, 5-10 mg twice daily. Extraction of RNA preceded its reverse transcription into cDNA, which served as the sequencing template. Data came from immunoSEQ multiplex PCR; TCRdb stores just in-frame clones and leaves some out. The table shows about 200,000 clones, with 35% to 45% occurring only once. Sequences were derived from CD4+ T cells sorted from blood, sampled at approximately week 30, from a patient treated with tofacitinib. These receptors originate from a human donor with alopecia areata.

This clone has only one observation. V gene TRBV9 combines with J gene TRBJ2-3; 8 nucleotides match TRBD2. The CDR3 consists of 15 residues. Germline V CDR1 and CDR2: SGDLS, YYNGEE. V dropped 1 base and J dropped 8; count of bases not matched to a gene: 9. The CDR3 bases are TGTGCCAGCAGCGTACTAGCGGGTCCTGAAGGTACGCAGTATTTT. Protein product: CASSVLAGPEGTQYF.

The V and J genes are TRBV9 and TRBJ2-3, with no clear D. Germline V gene data show CDR1 as SGDLS and CDR2 as YYNGEE. V was cut by 1 base and J by 5 bases, with 2 bases left in between. This CDR3 spans 11 amino acids. The CDR3 DNA is TGTGCCAGCAGCGTAAAAGATACGCAGTATTTT. It encodes CASSVKDTQYF. The whole variable domain, filled in from reference TRBV9 and TRBJ2-3, reads DSGVTQTPKHLITATGQRVTLRCSPRSGDLSVYWYQQSLDQGLQFLIQYYNGEERAKGNILERFSAQQFPDLHSELNLSSLELGDSALYFCASSVKDTQYFGPGTRLTVL.

The chain uses TRBV19 and TRBJ1-1; the match to TRBD1 covers 7 bases. Trimming at V came to 6 bases and at J to 3 bases, leaving 10 bases not matched to a gene. The CDR3 runs to 15 residues. CDR1 and CDR2 (germline): LNHDA, SQIVND (reference sequence). The CDR3: CASRPPGQSDTEAFF. CDR3 sequence (DNA): TGTGCCAGTAGGCCCCCGGGACAGAGCGACACTGAAGCTTTCTTT.

The chain has TRBV2 and TRBJ2-7, with unresolved D. The CDR3 length is 13 residues. The ends were cut back, 3 bases at V and 4 bases at J, with 10 bases in the middle. Per the germline V gene, CDR1 is SNHLY and CDR2 is FYNNEI. CDR3 bases: TGTGCCAGCAGTGAGACTTTTAATTACGAGCAGTACTTC. This translates into CASSETFNYEQYF. Complete variable domain (other parts from reference TRBV2 and TRBJ2-7): EPEVTQTPSHQVTQMGQEVILRCVPISNHLYFYWYRQILGQKVEFLVSFYNNEISEKSEIFDDQFSVERPDGSNFTLKIRSTKLEDSAMYFCASSETFNYEQYFGPGTRLTVT.

This clone was found a few times. This chain joins TRBV18 and TRBJ2-3; D is undetermined. Germline CDR1 and CDR2: KGHSH and LQKENI. The CDR3 loop spans 12 amino acids. The V end lost 2 bases, the J end lost 5 bases, and 5 bases lay between the germline ends. CDR3 loop: CASSPSRDTQYF. CDR3 DNA: TGTGCCAGCTCACCATCCAGAGATACGCAGTATTTT.

In its sample, this clone was seen a few times. The chain couples TRBV4-1 to TRBJ2-1; 11 nucleotides line up with TRBD2. Unmatched junction bases numbered 7, after V lost 9 bases and J lost 6 bases. Per germline, CDR1 MGHRA and CDR2 YSYEKL. The CDR3 totals 14 residues. In DNA form, the CDR3 reads TGCGCCAGTTCGCGCCTAGCGGGGGGCAATGAGCAGTTCTTC. This codes for CASSRLAGGNEQFF.

This clone has ten or more counts. The chain combines TRBV7-2 with TRBJ2-7; no definite D call. Germline values: CDR1 SGHTA, CDR2 FQGNSA. Trimming removed 3 bases from V and 6 bases from J, with 12 bases in between. The CDR3 has 13 amino acids. This CDR3 reads CASSFGSQREQYF. CDR3 in DNA: TGTGCCAGCAGCTTTGGCTCACAACGCGAGCAGTACTTC.

This clone was seen a few times. The CDR3 DNA reads as TGTGCCCGCCTAGGACTGGGAAGGGGTGAAGCTTTCTTT. Protein: CARLGLGRGEAFF. The chain couples TRBV30 to TRBJ1-1; a possible D gene is TRBD1 (5 bases). The CDR3 spans 13 residues. Trimming stripped 8 bases from V and 7 bases from J, with 20 bases between. Germline lookup yields CDR1 GTSNPN and CDR2 SVGIG (reference sequence).

This clone occurred many times. The chain carries TRBV9 and TRBJ1-5; 7 bases fit TRBD1. Germline trimming cut 4 bases from V and 5 bases from J; bases unmatched to any gene: 9. There are 15 residues in the CDR3. Germline loops: CDR1 SGDLS, CDR2 YYNGEE. In DNA form, the CDR3 reads TGTGCCAGCAGCCCCACGGGAGGGGGCCATCAGCCCCAGCATTTT. Encoded protein: CASSPTGGGHQPQHF.

A word on this clone: The sample contains more than one DNA sequence encoding this CDR3. V and J are TRBV9 and TRBJ2-2; 9 bases are shared with TRBD1. The CDR3 totals 15 residues. V was pared by 3 bases and J by 2 bases, with 2 bases of the junction left unmatched. Germline V gene data show CDR1 as SGDLS and CDR2 as YYNGEE. This CDR3 reads CASSEQGANTGELFF. DNA of the CDR3: TGTGCCAGCAGCGAACAGGGGGCCAACACCGGGGAGCTGTTTTTT.